Listed here are 22 T cell receptor beta chains from one sample, sequenced in a study of blood T cell repertoires in COVID-19. Method: immunoSEQ multiplex PCR; TCRdb's copy keeps in-frame clones and lacks some. The sample holds roughly 230,000 clones; 65% to 90% are singletons and the top ten take around 7%. Input material: peripheral blood. The source of these receptors is a woman aged 50 to 60 with acute or convalescent COVID-19.

The rearrangement uses TRBV28 and TRBJ1-4; the D gene is possibly TRBD1 (5 bases). The CDR3 consists of 16 residues. The germline V and J ends were trimmed by 6 bases and 3 bases, with 17 bases remaining between them. The germline V gene has CDR1 MDHEN and CDR2 SYDVKM. This CDR3 is CASSSKPGLSNEKLFF. CDR3 bases: TGTGCCAGCAGCTCAAAGCCGGGACTGTCTAATGAAAAACTGTTTTTT.

V gene TRBV19 combines with J gene TRBJ1-1; D gene ambiguous. Germline V gives CDR1 LNHDA, CDR2 SQIVND (reference sequence). This CDR3 is built from 13 residues. Trimming removed 0 bases at V and 6 bases at J, with 8 bases between. CDR3 nucleotide sequence: TGTGCCAGTAGTATAGACGGGGAATCTGAAGCTTTCTTT. It yields the protein CASSIDGESEAFF. The variable domain in full, completed from reference TRBV19 and TRBJ1-1, reads DGGITQSPKYLFRKEGQNVTLSCEQNLNHDAMYWYRQDPGQGLRLIYYSQIVNDFQKGDIAEGYSVSREKKESFPLTVTSAQKNPTAFYLCASSIDGESEAFFGQGTRLTVV.

Here the CDR3 reads CASSQCHRGTDTQYF. In DNA form, the CDR3 reads TGCGCCAGCAGTCAATGCCACAGGGGAACAGATACGCAGTATTTT. J is TRBJ2-3 and V is TRBV23-1; 7 nucleotides match TRBD1. TRBV23-1 is known as an ORF, though its function is uncertain. The CDR3 covers 15 residues. The V and J ends lost 1 base and 3 bases, in that order; junction bases with no gene match: 4.

The V call is TRBV27, the J call TRBJ1-5; 10 bases are shared with TRBD1. The CDR3 runs to 15 residues. The junction had 2 bases not matched to a gene; V was cut back by 2 bases and J by 4 bases. Germline assignment: CDR1 MNHEY and CDR2 SMNVEV (reference sequence). The CDR3 region has the DNA TGTGCCAGCAGTTTAGGGACAGGGGCGAATCAGCCCCAGCATTTT. It yields the protein CASSLGTGANQPQHF.

This chain connects TRBV24-1 to TRBJ1-5; 7 bases map to TRBD1. V was pared by 4 bases and J by 3 bases, with 8 bases of the junction left unmatched. Germline CDR1 is KGHDR and CDR2 is SFDVKD. The CDR3 runs to 16 residues. The CDR3 reads CATSDPTGNPNQPQHF. In DNA form, the CDR3 reads TGTGCCACCAGTGACCCGACAGGGAACCCCAATCAGCCCCAGCATTTT.

The gene calls are TRBV28 and TRBJ1-1; TRBD1 agrees at 7 bases. After removal of 11 bases from V and 4 bases from J, the junction contained 16 bases not matched to a gene. Germline values: CDR1 MDHEN, CDR2 SYDVKM. The CDR3 is 15 residues long. In nucleotides, the CDR3 is TGTGCCGTAACAGGGGCGTTTCTCGAAGTCACTGAAGCTTTCTTT. Translated: CAVTGAFLEVTEAFF.

The chain links TRBV6-2 or TRBV6-3 to TRBJ2-2, with TRBD1 identical over 7 bases. Looked up from germline, CDR1 is MNHEY and CDR2 is SVGEGT. This CDR3 is built from 16 residues. After removal of 0 bases from V and 3 bases from J, the junction contained 4 bases not matched to a gene. CDR3 protein: CASSYSVTGYTGELFF. DNA of the CDR3: TGTGCCAGCAGTTACTCGGTGACAGGGTACACCGGGGAGCTGTTTTTT.

The chain has TRBV11-2 and TRBJ1-6, with 7 bases fitting TRBD1. The CDR3 is 14 amino acids. The V gene end was trimmed by 6 bases and the J gene end by 10 bases; junction bases not matched to a gene: 9. The germline gives CDR1 SGHAT, CDR2 FQNNGV. This CDR3 reads CASRTQGVGSPLHF. The CDR3 coding sequence is TGTGCCAGCAGGACGCAGGGGGTAGGATCACCCCTCCACTTT.

The chain uses TRBV11-2 and TRBJ1-5, with D possibly being TRBD1 (5 bases). Germline loops: CDR1 SGHAT, CDR2 FQNNGV. Trimming removed 0 bases from V and 2 bases from J, with 8 bases in between. The CDR3 is 15 residues long. Here the CDR3 DNA reads TGTGCCAGCAGCTTAGAAGGGGATGGCAATCAGCCCCAGCATTTT. Residues: CASSLEGDGNQPQHF.

The chain uses TRBV7-9 and TRBJ2-2, with 10 bases that match TRBD2. CDR3 length equals 18 residues. Germline trimming cut 2 bases from V and 3 bases from J; bases unmatched to any gene: 9. CDR1 and CDR2 from the germline V gene are SEHNR and FQNEAQ (reference sequence). Written as DNA, the CDR3 is TGTGCCAGCAGCTTATCCTTCCTAGCGGGAGAATACACCGGGGAGCTGTTTTTT. As protein: CASSLSFLAGEYTGELFF.

This clone was recorded once. The chain recombines TRBV28 with TRBJ2-1, with D perhaps matching TRBD1 (6 bases). V lost 6 bases and J lost 15, with 18 bases in between. There are 12 residues in the CDR3. Germline V lookup: CDR1 MDHEN, CDR2 SYDVKM. The CDR3 spells CASRSQGMLPFF. CDR3 in DNA: TGTGCCAGCAGGTCACAGGGTATGCTTCCGTTCTTC.

This clone appeared once. The genes are TRBV4-3 and TRBJ1-5, with D uncertain. V was cut by 4 bases and J by 6 bases, with 13 bases left in between. Germline V gives CDR1 LGHNA, CDR2 YSLEER. This CDR3 has 14 residues. CDR3 DNA: TGCGCCAGCAGCCTAGGGAGGACGCTTCAGCCCCAGCATTTT. It specifies CASSLGRTLQPQHF.

The V call is TRBV27, the J call TRBJ1-6; D may be TRBD1 (5 bases). Germline loops: CDR1 MNHEY, CDR2 SMNVEV (reference sequence). The CDR3 length is 15 residues. Trimming cost V 6 bases and J 6 bases, with 15 bases left between them. CDR3 loop: CASSYSGVGNSPLHF. The CDR3 DNA reads TGTGCCAGCAGCTATTCGGGGGTCGGTAATTCACCCCTCCACTTT.

The chain employs TRBV7-9 and TRBJ2-5; 10 bases agree with TRBD2. CDR1 is SEHNR and CDR2 is FQNEAQ in the germline V gene (reference sequence). J was trimmed by 3 bases and V by 5 bases; bases with no gene match: 3. The CDR3 has 14 residues. DNA for the CDR3: TGTGCCAGCAGCCCCGGACTAGCGGAAGAGACCCAGTACTTC. Translated: CASSPGLAEETQYF.

The chain combines TRBV7-8 with TRBJ2-7; D is unresolved. CDR1 SGHVS and CDR2 FQNEAQ come from the germline V gene. The CDR3 spans 11 residues. Trimming removed 3 bases at V and 3 bases at J, with 3 bases between. CDR3 sequence (DNA): TGTGCCAGCAGCTTCAGCTACGAGCAGTACTTC. Its translation is CASSFSYEQYF.

The CDR3: CASSSGTGVEKLFF. CDR3 sequence (DNA): TGTGCCAGCAGTTCCGGGACAGGGGTTGAAAAACTGTTTTTT. The chain has TRBV9 and TRBJ1-4; 10 bases line up with TRBD1. Germline V gene sequence: CDR1 SGDLS, CDR2 YYNGEE. The CDR3 loop spans 14 amino acids. With V trimmed by 5 bases and J by 7 bases, 5 bases remained unmatched.

Points on this clone: At the DNA level, this CDR3 is encoded by other sequences in the same sample as well. This chain joins TRBV3-1 (or the pseudogene TRBV3-2) and TRBJ1-1; D perhaps matches TRBD1 (5 bases). V was cut by 1 base and J by 6 bases, with 12 bases left in between. Germline CDR1 reads LGHDT; CDR2 reads YNNKEL (reference sequence). The CDR3 has 14 residues. CDR3 in DNA: TGTGCCAGCAGCCAAGTCCAGGGTCGGGCTGAAGCTTTCTTT. Its translation: CASSQVQGRAEAFF.

The gene calls are TRBV5-1 and TRBJ2-3; D may be TRBD2 (5 bases). This CDR3 is built from 15 residues. CDR1 is SGHRS and CDR2 is YFSETQ in the germline V gene. The V end lost 1 base, the J end lost 2 bases, and 11 bases lay between the germline ends. This CDR3 reads CASSLSSGYTDTQYF. The CDR3, as DNA: TGCGCCAGCAGCTTGTCGAGCGGTTACACAGATACGCAGTATTTT.

The V and J genes are TRBV29-1 and TRBJ2-4, with a weak D call TRBD2 (5 bases). V was trimmed by 2 bases and J by 6 bases, leaving 11 bases between them. Germline CDR1 is SQVTM and CDR2 is ANQGSEA. This CDR3 is built from 13 residues. The CDR3 region is CSVEREAGNIQYF. The CDR3 DNA sequence: TGCAGCGTTGAAAGAGAGGCGGGAAACATTCAGTACTTC.

The V gene is TRBV3-1 (or the pseudogene TRBV3-2), the J gene TRBJ1-1; D unclear. This CDR3 has 11 residues. CDR1 and CDR2 from the germline V gene are LGHDT and YNNKEL (reference sequence). V was clipped by 5 bases and J by 6 bases, with 7 bases between them. CDR3 bases: TGTGCCAGCAGCTTATTAGCTGAAGCTTTCTTT. As protein: CASSLLAEAFF.

A word on this clone: The sample has other DNA sequences that encode this CDR3 too. The chain is built from TRBV5-1 and TRBJ2-5, with a possible D match to TRBD2 (6 bases). Trimming stripped 4 bases from V and 2 bases from J, with 12 bases between. The germline V gene encodes CDR1 SGHRS and CDR2 YFSETQ. The CDR3 spans 14 residues. CDR3 loop: CASSLGTLQETQYF. Written as DNA, the CDR3 is TGCGCCAGCAGCCTAGGGACTCTTCAAGAGACCCAGTACTTC. The full variable domain, in which reference TRBV5-1 and TRBJ2-5 provide the parts outside the CDR3, is KAGVTQTPRYLIKTRGQQVTLSCSPISGHRSVSWYQQTPGQGLQFLFEYFSETQRNKGNFPGRFSGRQFSNSRSEMNVSTLELGDSALYLCASSLGTLQETQYFGPGTRLLVL.

CDR3 protein: CASSPATGGSTDTQYF. The CDR3 nucleotides read TGTGCCAGCAGCCCCGCCACGGGAGGGAGCACAGATACGCAGTATTTT. V is TRBV3-1 (or the pseudogene TRBV3-2) and J is TRBJ2-3; 8 bases agree with TRBD2. The CDR3 is made up of 16 amino acids. The germline gives CDR1 LGHDT, CDR2 YNNKEL (reference sequence). Trimming cost V 4 bases and J 0 bases; bases outside gene matches: 6.